What follows are 26 T cell receptor beta chains derived from one specimen sequenced in a study of shared clonotypes between healthy human individuals. Measured with immunoSEQ multiplex PCR; TCRdb has only the in-frame clones, and not every one. Of approximately 720,000 clones in the sample, under 95% were seen once. CD45RO-negative CD8 cells positively selected for CCR7 made up the naive population, which excluded terminally differentiated effector memory CD45RA+ cells. Material: naive CD8+ T cells sorted from blood. These receptors were collected from a young man in good health.

The chain is built from TRBV10-1 and TRBJ2-7; D unresolved. Germline values: CDR1 WNHNN, CDR2 SYGVQD (reference sequence). Trimming removed 3 bases at V and 4 bases at J, with 10 bases between. The CDR3 is 13 amino acids. The CDR3 loop is CASSEDIGYEQYF. The CDR3, as DNA: TGCGCCAGCAGTGAAGACATCGGGTACGAGCAGTACTTC.

The DNA of the CDR3 is TGTGCCAGCAGGGAATTCACCGACAGGGCTTTCGGCTACACCTTC. Its translation: CASREFTDRAFGYTF. This chain uses TRBV6-1 with TRBJ1-2; TRBD1 matches 7 bases. After removal of 6 bases from V and 8 bases from J, the junction contained 15 bases not matched to a gene. CDR1 MNHNS and CDR2 SASEGT come from the germline V gene. The CDR3 has 15 residues.

On this clone: The sample contains more than one DNA sequence encoding this CDR3. The chain recombines TRBV9 with TRBJ2-3; D tentatively reads TRBD1 or TRBD2 (5 bases each). Trimming removed 0 bases from V and 0 bases from J, with 5 bases in between. Germline V CDR1 and CDR2: SGDLS, YYNGEE. This CDR3 is 14 amino acids long. The CDR3 sequence: CASSVGGSTDTQYF. Here the CDR3 DNA reads TGTGCCAGCAGCGTAGGGGGGAGCACAGATACGCAGTATTTT.

This clone appeared once. The chain has TRBV7-9 and TRBJ2-5; possible D gene TRBD2, 5 bases. The CDR3 runs 16 residues. V was cut by 8 bases and J by 0 bases, with 19 bases left in between. The germline CDR1 and CDR2 sequences are SEHNR and FQNEAQ (reference sequence). CDR3 in DNA: TGTGCCAGCGGAAAAGCGGAAACTTACAACCAAGAGACCCAGTACTTC. This sequence encodes CASGKAETYNQETQYF.

The chain has TRBV11-3 and TRBJ2-1; 13 bases line up with TRBD2. This CDR3 contains 18 residues. Germline V gene lookup returns CDR1 SGHNT and CDR2 YENEEA. V was clipped by 4 bases and J by 6 bases; unmatched bases: 12. The CDR3 sequence is CASSSYRWGTSGINEQFF. CDR3 nucleotides: TGTGCCAGCAGCTCCTATCGGTGGGGGACTAGCGGGATCAATGAGCAGTTCTTC.

This clone was picked up a small number of times. V gene TRBV28 combines with J gene TRBJ1-5; 8 bases line up with TRBD1. After removal of 2 bases from V and 7 bases from J, the junction contained 7 bases not matched to a gene. The CDR3 covers 15 residues. Germline CDR1 reads MDHEN; CDR2 reads SYDVKM. The DNA for the CDR3 is TGTGCCAGCAGTTTAAGTCCAGGGGGCGGGCAGCCCCAGCATTTT. Translated: CASSLSPGGGQPQHF. Combining the CDR3 with reference TRBV28 and TRBJ1-5 gives the whole variable domain DVKVTQSSRYLVKRTGEKVFLECVQDMDHENMFWYRQDPGLGLRLIYFSYDVKMKEKGDIPEGYSVSREKKERFSLILESASTNQTSMYLCASSLSPGGGQPQHFGDGTRLSIL.

V is TRBV19 and J is TRBJ2-7; perhaps TRBD1 as D (7 bases). V lost 1 base, J lost 5 bases, and 12 bases lay in between. In germline, CDR1 is LNHDA, CDR2 SQIVND (reference sequence). There are 14 residues in the CDR3. CDR3 residues: CASSIAAGGNEQYF. CDR3 DNA: TGTGCCAGTAGTATAGCGGCAGGGGGGAACGAGCAGTACTTC. The entire variable domain, with the rest obtained from reference TRBV19 and TRBJ2-7, is as follows: DGGITQSPKYLFRKEGQNVTLSCEQNLNHDAMYWYRQDPGQGLRLIYYSQIVNDFQKGDIAEGYSVSREKKESFPLTVTSAQKNPTAFYLCASSIAAGGNEQYFGPGTRLTVT.

V gene TRBV7-9 combines with J gene TRBJ2-7; perhaps TRBD2 as D (6 bases). Deletions cut 4 bases from V and 2 bases from J, with 18 bases between. CDR3 length: 16 amino acids. CDR1 is SEHNR and CDR2 is FQNEAQ in the germline V gene (reference sequence). The CDR3 is CASSSPEQRAAYEQYF. For the CDR3, the DNA is TGTGCCAGCAGCTCCCCCGAACAGCGGGCAGCCTACGAGCAGTACTTC.

This rearrangement joins TRBV27 to TRBJ1-5; D perhaps matches TRBD1 (5 bases). The CDR3 contains 16 residues. The germline V and J ends were trimmed by 4 bases and 1 base, with 14 bases remaining between them. Germline V gene lookup returns CDR1 MNHEY and CDR2 SMNVEV (reference sequence). CDR3 DNA: TGTGCCAGCAGTTCCGGGACGGGACCGAGCAATCAGCCCCAGCATTTT. Amino acids: CASSSGTGPSNQPQHF.

This chain links TRBV6-5 with TRBJ1-1; the match to TRBD1 covers 8 bases. Germline CDR1 and CDR2: MNHEY and SVGAGI. J was trimmed by 4 bases and V by 2 bases; bases with no gene match: 3. This CDR3 has 14 amino acids. CDR3 coding DNA: TGTGCCAGCAGTTACGCGACAGGGGTCACTGAAGCTTTCTTT. It specifies CASSYATGVTEAFF.

V and J are TRBV6-5 and TRBJ2-1, with 8 bases aligning to TRBD2. The trim removed 1 base at V and 4 bases at J, leaving 6 bases unmatched. The CDR3 sequence is 16 residues long. CDR1 and CDR2 (germline): MNHEY, SVGAGI. The CDR3 sequence is CASSYFSTSVYNEQFF. The CDR3 DNA reads TGTGCCAGCAGTTACTTCTCGACTAGCGTGTACAATGAGCAGTTCTTC.

The V gene is TRBV7-6, the J gene TRBJ2-7; 7 bases match TRBD1. The trim removed 4 bases at V and 2 bases at J, leaving 2 bases unmatched. The germline gives CDR1 SGHVS, CDR2 FNYEAQ. The CDR3 has 13 residues. CDR3 sequence (DNA): TGTGCCAGCAGCTGGGGACAGACCTACGAGCAGTACTTC. Encoded protein: CASSWGQTYEQYF.

The chain couples TRBV7-6 to TRBJ2-1, with TRBD1 matching 10 bases. Trimming took 4 bases from V and 9 from J; bases not matched to a gene: 3. CDR3 length equals 13 residues. The germline V gene encodes CDR1 SGHVS and CDR2 FNYEAQ. CDR3 region: CASSSGTGVEQFF. In DNA, the CDR3 is TGTGCCAGCAGCTCGGGGACAGGGGTTGAGCAGTTCTTC.

This chain joins TRBV4-3 and TRBJ1-4, with D possibly being TRBD1 (6 bases). CDR3 size: 16 residues. Germline V gene sequence: CDR1 LGHNA, CDR2 YSLEER. Trimming pared 2 bases from V and 2 bases from J, leaving 12 bases between. The CDR3 reads CASSQSDRSTNEKLFF. The CDR3, as DNA: TGCGCCAGCAGCCAATCCGACAGGTCGACTAATGAAAAACTGTTTTTT.

The V call is TRBV4-3, the J call TRBJ1-3; 9 positions match TRBD1. CDR1 is LGHNA, CDR2 YSLEER, per germline. This CDR3 has 15 amino acids. With V trimmed by 1 base and J by 4 bases, 2 bases remained unmatched. The DNA for the CDR3 is TGCGCCAGCAGCCAAGGGACAGGGGCGGGAAACACCATATATTTT. Its translation: CASSQGTGAGNTIYF.

The chain couples TRBV14 to TRBJ2-1, with D unclear. This CDR3 has 13 amino acids. V was shortened by 0 bases and J by 7 bases, with 7 bases between the two germline ends. Germline V gives CDR1 SGHDN, CDR2 FVKESK. Here the CDR3 reads CASSQDPSNEQFF. CDR3 sequence (DNA): TGTGCCAGCAGCCAAGACCCTTCTAATGAGCAGTTCTTC.

The gene calls are TRBV2 and TRBJ2-7; the D gene is possibly TRBD1 (5 bases). CDR1 and CDR2 from the germline V gene are SNHLY and FYNNEI. The CDR3 spans 12 residues. Trimming removed 5 bases at V and 3 bases at J, with 8 bases between. The CDR3 protein is CASSLTVYEQYF. Written as DNA, the CDR3 is TGTGCCAGCAGTTTGACAGTCTACGAGCAGTACTTC.

This clone occurred once. The chain combines TRBV6-6 with TRBJ2-5; the match to TRBD2 covers 8 bases. The CDR3 spans 16 residues. Germline CDR1 is MNHNY and CDR2 is SVGAGI (reference sequence). With 4 bases clipped from V and 3 bases from J, the junction kept 10 bases outside the gene matches. The CDR3, as DNA: TGTGCCAGCAGTTCCCCGACTAGCGCGACGAAAGAGACCCAGTACTTC. Translation gives CASSSPTSATKETQYF.

The chain has TRBV28 and TRBJ2-7; D unclear. Germline CDR1 and CDR2: MDHEN and SYDVKM. The CDR3 runs 17 residues. The V and J ends lost 2 bases and 7 bases respectively, with 24 bases between them. CDR3 in amino acids: CASSLAPRQDMGVEQYF. CDR3 bases: TGTGCCAGCAGTTTAGCGCCGCGGCAGGATATGGGTGTGGAGCAGTACTTC.

The V gene is TRBV28, the J gene TRBJ1-5; D not certain. Germline CDR1 reads MDHEN; CDR2 reads SYDVKM. V was clipped by 4 bases and J by 2 bases, with 18 bases between them. CDR3 length: 17 residues. The CDR3 DNA reads as TGTGCCAGCAGTTCTTCCGGGTGGATTTCGGGCAATCAGCCCCAGCATTTT. This translates into CASSSSGWISGNQPQHF. Together with reference TRBV28 and TRBJ1-5, the CDR3 gives the full variable domain: DVKVTQSSRYLVKRTGEKVFLECVQDMDHENMFWYRQDPGLGLRLIYFSYDVKMKEKGDIPEGYSVSREKKERFSLILESASTNQTSMYLCASSSSGWISGNQPQHFGDGTRLSIL.

As regards this clone: Other DNA sequences in the same sample also yield this CDR3. The chain recombines TRBV7-9 with TRBJ2-1; D is undetermined. V shed 2 bases and J shed 1 base, with 6 bases lying between them. The CDR3 runs to 14 residues. CDR1 is SEHNR, CDR2 FQNEAQ, per germline (reference sequence). The CDR3 region is CASSLLGSYNEQFF. The CDR3 DNA reads TGTGCCAGCAGCTTACTAGGGTCCTACAATGAGCAGTTCTTC.

V and J are TRBV6-1 and TRBJ2-7; D possibly corresponds to TRBD1 (6 bases). Germline V gene sequence: CDR1 MNHNS, CDR2 SASEGT. This CDR3 is built from 14 residues. V shed 3 bases and J shed 2 bases, with 11 bases lying between them. CDR3 region: CASSDHRVTYEQYF. CDR3 nucleotides: TGTGCCAGCAGTGATCACAGGGTAACCTACGAGCAGTACTTC.

The gene calls are TRBV7-9 and TRBJ2-3, with D possibly matching TRBD2 (5 bases). The CDR3 covers 15 residues. Germline-derived CDR1 and CDR2 are SEHNR and FQNEAQ (reference sequence). Trimming cost V 5 bases and J 2 bases, with 14 bases left between them. The chain's CDR3 is CASSPWGAPTDTQYF. The CDR3 region has the DNA TGTGCCAGCAGCCCCTGGGGAGCGCCCACAGATACGCAGTATTTT. Based on the CDR3 plus reference TRBV7-9 and TRBJ2-3, the full variable domain is DTGVSQNPRHKITKRGQNVTFRCDPISEHNRLYWYRQTLGQGPEFLTYFQNEAQLEKSRLLSDRFSAERPKGSFSTLEIQRTEQGDSAMYLCASSPWGAPTDTQYFGPGTRLTVL.

In the case of this clone: Different DNA sequences within this sample yield the same CDR3. The chain carries TRBV27 and TRBJ2-7, with TRBD2 as a possible D gene (5 bases). CDR1 is MNHEY and CDR2 is SMNVEV in the germline V gene (reference sequence). The V end lost 2 bases, the J end lost 3 bases, and 5 bases lay between the germline ends. The CDR3 is made up of 12 amino acids. The CDR3 loop reads CASSLRGYEQYF. CDR3 nucleotide sequence: TGTGCCAGCAGTTTACGGGGCTACGAGCAGTACTTC.

V usage is TRBV4-1 and J usage is TRBJ2-1; no clear D gene. The germline V gene encodes CDR1 MGHRA and CDR2 YSYEKL. The CDR3 has 14 amino acids. Between the trimmed V and J ends, which lost 3 bases and 5 bases, there was a span of 11 bases. DNA of the CDR3: TGCGCCAGCAGCCACACCGGGCCAGACAATGAGCAGTTCTTC. Residues: CASSHTGPDNEQFF.

There are a few counts of this clone. The chain has TRBV30 and TRBJ1-1; no definite D call. The CDR3 is 14 amino acids. The ends were cut back, 2 bases at V and 5 bases at J, with 15 bases in the middle. Germline CDR1 reads GTSNPN; CDR2 reads SVGIG (reference sequence). The CDR3 nucleotides read TGTGCCTGGAGTCCCCGGAAGGGAAGGACTGAAGCTTTCTTT. It specifies CAWSPRKGRTEAFF.